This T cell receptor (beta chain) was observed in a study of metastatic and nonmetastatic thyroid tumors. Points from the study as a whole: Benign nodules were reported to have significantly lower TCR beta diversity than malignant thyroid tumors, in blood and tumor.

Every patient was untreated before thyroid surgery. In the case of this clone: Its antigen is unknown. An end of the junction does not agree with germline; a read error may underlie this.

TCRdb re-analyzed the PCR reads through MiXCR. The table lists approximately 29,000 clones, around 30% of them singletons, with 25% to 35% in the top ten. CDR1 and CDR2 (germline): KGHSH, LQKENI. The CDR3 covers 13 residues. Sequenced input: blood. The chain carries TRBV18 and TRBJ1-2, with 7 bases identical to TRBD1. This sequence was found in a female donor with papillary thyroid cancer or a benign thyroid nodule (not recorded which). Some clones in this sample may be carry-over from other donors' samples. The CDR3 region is CARSPGTDVGYTF. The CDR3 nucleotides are TGTGCCAGATCACCCGGGACAGATGTTGGCTACACCTTC.